This T cell receptor (beta chain) was captured by sequencing in a study of read filtering for tumor transcriptome and immune sequencing. The wider study: DNase treatment preceded whole-transcriptome library preparation. TCR-mapped reads were about 3.5 to 10.27 million with IR-seq versus roughly 75 to 1,400 with RNA-seq.

Overall study results and limits: Dropping single-read clonotypes raised IR-seq and RNA-seq shared-clonotype correlation.

From roughly 0.4 ug of RNA, a library with molecular barcoded alpha/delta and beta/gamma adaptors was made. TCRdb reanalysed the reads using MiXCR and keeps one entry per CDR3 protein. In the table there are 35,000 to 50,000 distinct CDR3 sequences, roughly 10% of which are singletons. There are 14 residues in the CDR3. The V gene's germline CDR1 is DFQATT and CDR2 SNEGSKA (reference sequence). Deletions cut 6 bases from V and 1 base from J, with 16 bases between. This clonotype was seen a few times. Its antigen is unknown. Bone marrow was sampled from every patient at the time of active disease. This clonotype originated in a donor over 35 with multiple myeloma. The gene calls are TRBV20-1 and TRBJ2-7; D gene ambiguous. Specimen: a population of CD138-negative cells sorted from bone marrow. This CDR3 reads CSALTPWSSYEQYF. CDR3 coding DNA: TGCAGTGCATTAACGCCCTGGTCGTCCTACGAGCAGTACTTC.